This T cell receptor beta chain stems from a study of blood T cell repertoires in COVID-19. For the study at large: Samples came from the United States, Italy and Spain, spanning acute and convalescent COVID-19. In each case, the material was cDNA or gDNA derived from T cells, B-cell-depleted T cells, or PBMCs.

Under the authors' procedure: Nucleated cell number was recorded as an estimate derived from reference gene primer amplification. This table comes from immunoSEQ multiplex PCR, and its TCRdb copy is limited to in-frame clones, with some not included. That table furnishes V, J and clone size, whereas the DNA furnished D and trimming. The repertoire has under 200,000 clones, almost 90% of them found once; the top ten carry approximately 1.5%. CDR3 length equals 15 residues. The trim removed 2 bases at V and 3 bases at J, leaving 5 bases unmatched. Germline CDR1 reads SGHDT; CDR2 reads YYEEEE. The specimen sequenced was peripheral blood. The TCR originated in a young man with active or convalescent COVID-19. The genes are TRBV5-6 and TRBJ1-3; 7 bases fit TRBD1. CDR3 in DNA: TGTGCCAGCAGCTTAATCCCAGGGGGTGGAAACACCATATATTTT. Translated, it gives CASSLIPGGGNTIYF.